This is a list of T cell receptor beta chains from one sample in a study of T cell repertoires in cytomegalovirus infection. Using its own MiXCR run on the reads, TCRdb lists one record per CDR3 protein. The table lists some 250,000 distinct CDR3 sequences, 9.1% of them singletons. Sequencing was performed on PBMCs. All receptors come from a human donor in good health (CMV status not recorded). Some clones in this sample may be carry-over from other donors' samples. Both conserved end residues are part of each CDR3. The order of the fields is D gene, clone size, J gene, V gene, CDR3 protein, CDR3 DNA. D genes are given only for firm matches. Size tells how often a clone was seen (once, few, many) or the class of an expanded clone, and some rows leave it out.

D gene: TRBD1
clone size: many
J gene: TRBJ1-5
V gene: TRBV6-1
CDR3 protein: CASSHNRGDRRNQPQHF
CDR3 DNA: TGTGCCAGCAGCCACAACAGGGGGGATCGTCGCAATCAGCCCCAGCATTTT

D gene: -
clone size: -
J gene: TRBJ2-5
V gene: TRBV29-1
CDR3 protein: CSVLEGSGQETQYF
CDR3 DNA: TGCAGCGTCCTGGAAGGTAGCGGACAAGAGACCCAGTACTTC

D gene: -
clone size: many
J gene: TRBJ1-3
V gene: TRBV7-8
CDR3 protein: CASSRTQHTFNSGNTIYF
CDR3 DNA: TGTGCCAGCAGCCGCACCCAACATACATTCAACTCTGGAAACACCATATATTTT

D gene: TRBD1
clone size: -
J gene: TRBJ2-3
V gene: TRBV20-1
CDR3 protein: CSEHPLTGDRADTQYF
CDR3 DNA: TGCAGTGAACACCCTCTGACAGGGGACAGGGCAGATACGCAGTATTTT

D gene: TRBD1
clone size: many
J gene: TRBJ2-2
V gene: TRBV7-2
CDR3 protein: CASSARQGNTGELFF
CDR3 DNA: TGTGCCAGCAGCGCCAGACAGGGAAACACCGGGGAGCTGTTTTTT

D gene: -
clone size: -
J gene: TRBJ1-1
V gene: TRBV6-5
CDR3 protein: CATLLNQGSPEAFF
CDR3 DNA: TGTGCCACCTTACTTAATCAGGGATCTCCTGAAGCTTTCTTT

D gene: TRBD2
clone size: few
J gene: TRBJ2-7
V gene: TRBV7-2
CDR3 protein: CASSERGYDYEQYF
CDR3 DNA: TGTGCCAGCAGCGAGCGGGGTTACGACTACGAGCAGTACTTC

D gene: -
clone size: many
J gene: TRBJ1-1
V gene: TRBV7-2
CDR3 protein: CASSLPTRGVTEAFF
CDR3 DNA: TGTGCCAGCAGCCTCCCGACCCGAGGTGTCACTGAAGCTTTCTTT

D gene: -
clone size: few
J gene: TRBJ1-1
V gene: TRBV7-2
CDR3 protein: CASSLVFGGPLMNTEAFF
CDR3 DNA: TGTGCCAGCAGCTTAGTTTTCGGTGGGCCACTAATGAACACTGAAGCTTTCTTT

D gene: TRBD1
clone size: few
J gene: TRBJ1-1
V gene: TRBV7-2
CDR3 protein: CASRKAGTVNTEAFF
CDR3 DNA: TGTGCCAGCAGAAAGGCCGGGACAGTGAACACTGAAGCTTTCTTT

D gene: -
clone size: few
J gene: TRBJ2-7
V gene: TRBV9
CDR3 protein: CASSADGWGMDEQYF
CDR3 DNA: TGTGCCAGCAGCGCGGACGGGTGGGGAATGGACGAGCAGTACTTC

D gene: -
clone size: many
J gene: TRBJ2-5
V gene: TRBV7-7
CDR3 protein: CASSLAPGPQETQYF
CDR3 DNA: TGTGCCAGCAGCTTAGCGCCGGGACCCCAAGAGACCCAGTACTTC

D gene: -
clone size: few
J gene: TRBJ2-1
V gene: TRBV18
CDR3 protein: CASSPQQDNEQFF
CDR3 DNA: TGTGCCAGCTCACCACAGCAGGACAATGAGCAGTTCTTC

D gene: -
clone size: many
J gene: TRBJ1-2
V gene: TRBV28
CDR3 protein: CASSRGGRDYGYTF
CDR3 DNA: TGTGCCAGCAGTCGGGGGGGGCGGGACTATGGCTACACCTTC

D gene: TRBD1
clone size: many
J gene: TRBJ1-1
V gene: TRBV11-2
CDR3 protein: CASSFTGGANTEAFF
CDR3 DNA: TGTGCCAGCAGCTTCACAGGGGGCGCGAACACTGAAGCTTTCTTT

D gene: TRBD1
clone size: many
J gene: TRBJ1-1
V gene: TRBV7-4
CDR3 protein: CASQGAVGEAFF
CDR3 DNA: TGTGCCAGTCAGGGGGCGGTAGGTGAAGCTTTCTTT

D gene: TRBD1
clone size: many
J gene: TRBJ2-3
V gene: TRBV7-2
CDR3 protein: CASSLRQGALYF
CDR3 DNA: TGTGCCAGCAGCTTACGACAGGGGGCGTTGTATTTT

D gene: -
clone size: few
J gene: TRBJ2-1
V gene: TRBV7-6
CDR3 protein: CAIERVDRRGPYNEQFF
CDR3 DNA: TGTGCCATCGAGCGGGTAGATCGGCGGGGTCCCTACAATGAGCAGTTCTTC

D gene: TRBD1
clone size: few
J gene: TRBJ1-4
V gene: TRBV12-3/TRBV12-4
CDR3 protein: CASTFVDRGNEKLFF
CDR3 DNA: TGTGCCAGCACCTTTGTCGACAGGGGGAATGAAAAACTGTTTTTT

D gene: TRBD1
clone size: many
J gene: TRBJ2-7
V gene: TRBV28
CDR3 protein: CASSPRTGGGYEQYF
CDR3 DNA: TGTGCCAGCAGTCCCCGGACAGGGGGCGGTTACGAGCAGTACTTC

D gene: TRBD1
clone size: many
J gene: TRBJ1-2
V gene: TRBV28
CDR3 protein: CAIRDRGQHYGYTF
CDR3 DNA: TGTGCCATCCGAGACAGGGGGCAGCACTATGGCTACACCTTC

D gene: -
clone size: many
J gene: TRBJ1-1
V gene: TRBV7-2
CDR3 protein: CASNKMGGRLDTEAFF
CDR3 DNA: TGTGCCAGCAACAAAATGGGGGGGCGTCTGGACACTGAAGCTTTCTTT

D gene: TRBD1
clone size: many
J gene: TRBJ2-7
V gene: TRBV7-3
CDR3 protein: CASSLSHQGAYEQYF
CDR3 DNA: TGTGCCAGCAGCTTAAGTCACCAGGGGGCCTACGAGCAGTACTTC

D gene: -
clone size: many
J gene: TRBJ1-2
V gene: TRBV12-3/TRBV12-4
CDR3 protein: CASSPWGLANYGYTF
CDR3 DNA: TGTGCCAGCAGTCCCTGGGGACTGGCTAACTATGGCTACACCTTC

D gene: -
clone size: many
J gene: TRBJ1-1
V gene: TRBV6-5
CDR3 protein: CASSLSRERNTEAFF
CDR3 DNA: TGTGCCAGCAGTTTGTCCAGGGAGAGGAACACTGAAGCTTTCTTT

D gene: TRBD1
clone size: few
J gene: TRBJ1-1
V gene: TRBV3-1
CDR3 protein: CASSQDNIGAGGVGREAFF
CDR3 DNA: TGTGCCAGCAGCCAAGATAATATAGGGGCAGGGGGAGTGGGTCGGGAGGCTTTCTTT

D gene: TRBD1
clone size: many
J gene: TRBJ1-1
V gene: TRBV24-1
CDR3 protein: CATSDGTGPEAFF
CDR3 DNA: TGTGCCACCAGTGATGGGACAGGGCCTGAAGCTTTCTTT

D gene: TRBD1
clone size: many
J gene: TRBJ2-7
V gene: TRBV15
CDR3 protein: CATSSSGRDRGGEQYF
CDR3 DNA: TGTGCCACCAGCAGTTCAGGCCGGGACAGGGGAGGAGAGCAGTACTTC

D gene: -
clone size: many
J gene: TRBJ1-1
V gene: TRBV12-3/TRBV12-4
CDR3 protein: CASSSDPALSTEAFF
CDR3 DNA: TGTGCCAGCAGCAGTGACCCAGCTCTGTCGACTGAAGCTTTCTTT

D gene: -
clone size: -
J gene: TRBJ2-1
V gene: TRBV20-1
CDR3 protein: CSARRSGHSYYNEQFF
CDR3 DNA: TGCAGTGCTAGACGTAGCGGCCATTCATACTACAATGAGCAGTTCTTC

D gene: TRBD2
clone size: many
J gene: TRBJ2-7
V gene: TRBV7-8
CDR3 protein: CASSLALSSGSFYEQYF
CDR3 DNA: TGTGCCAGCAGCTTAGCCCTTTCTAGCGGGAGTTTTTACGAGCAGTACTTC

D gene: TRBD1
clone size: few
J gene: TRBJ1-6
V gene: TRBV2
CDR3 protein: CATDPGQGAQLGSPLHF
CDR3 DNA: TGTGCCACCGACCCGGGACAGGGCGCCCAGCTAGGTTCACCCCTCCACTTT